This TCR beta chain was retrieved from a study of shared clonotypes between healthy human individuals. Study overall: A couple of women and a few men aged 18 to 49 served as donors. Findings and limits, study-wide: For sorted subsets, rarefaction showed incomplete sequencing despite large depth.

Notes on this clone: Its antigen is unknown.

DNA at around 190 ng, roughly 30,000 T cell genomes, went into sorted-subset replicate PCRs. In the source study's methods: ImmunoSEQ output lacked quality scores and full-length reads, limiting matched filtering. The method was immunoSEQ multiplex PCR; TCRdb's version includes in-frame clones alone and lacks a portion of them. V and J calls and clone size are those listed in that table; D and trimming were worked out from the DNA. Of roughly 700,000 clones listed, about 74% are singletons. The length of the CDR3 is 15 residues. Trimming cost V 3 bases and J 0 bases; bases outside gene matches: 2. Per germline, CDR1 LNHNV and CDR2 YYDKDF (reference sequence).

The sequencing input was memory CD4+ T cells sorted from blood. Subset meaning: CD45RA-negative fraction. V gene TRBV15 combines with J gene TRBJ1-2; 9 positions agree with TRBD1. This TCR was sampled from a woman in her 30s in good health. The CDR3 is CATSSWTGANYGYTF. The CDR3 nucleotides are TGTGCCACCAGCAGCTGGACAGGGGCTAACTATGGCTACACCTTC.